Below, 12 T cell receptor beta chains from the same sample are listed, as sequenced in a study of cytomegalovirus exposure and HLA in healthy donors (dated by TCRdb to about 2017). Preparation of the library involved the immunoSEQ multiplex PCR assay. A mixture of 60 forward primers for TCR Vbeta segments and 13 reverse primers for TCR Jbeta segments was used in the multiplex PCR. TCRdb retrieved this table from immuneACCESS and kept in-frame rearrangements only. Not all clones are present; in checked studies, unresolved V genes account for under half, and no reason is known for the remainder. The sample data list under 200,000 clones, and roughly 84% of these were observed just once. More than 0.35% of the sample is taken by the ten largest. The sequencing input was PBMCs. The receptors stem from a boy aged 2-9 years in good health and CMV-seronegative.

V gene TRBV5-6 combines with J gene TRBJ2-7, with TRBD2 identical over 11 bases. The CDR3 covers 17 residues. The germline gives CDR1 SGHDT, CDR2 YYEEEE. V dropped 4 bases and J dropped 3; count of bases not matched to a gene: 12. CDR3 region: CASSPKGTSGLYYEQYF. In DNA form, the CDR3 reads TGTGCCAGCAGCCCGAAGGGGACTAGCGGATTATACTACGAGCAGTACTTC. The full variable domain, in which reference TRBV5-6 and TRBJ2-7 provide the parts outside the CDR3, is DAGVTQSPTHLIKTRGQQVTLRCSPKSGHDTVSWYQQALGQGPQFIFQYYEEEERQRGNFPDRFSGHQFPNYSSELNVNALLLGDSALYLCASSPKGTSGLYYEQYFGPGTRLTVT.

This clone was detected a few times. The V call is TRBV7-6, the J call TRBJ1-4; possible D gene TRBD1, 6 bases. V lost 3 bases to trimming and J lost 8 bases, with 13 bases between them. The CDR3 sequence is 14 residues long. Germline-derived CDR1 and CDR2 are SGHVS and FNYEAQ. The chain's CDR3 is CASSFGQRGEKLFF. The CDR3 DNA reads TGTGCCAGCAGCTTCGGGCAGAGGGGGGAAAAACTGTTTTTT.

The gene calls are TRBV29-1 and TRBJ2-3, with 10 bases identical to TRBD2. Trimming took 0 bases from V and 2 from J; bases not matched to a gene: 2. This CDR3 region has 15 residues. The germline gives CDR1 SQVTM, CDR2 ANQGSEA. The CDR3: CSVEDSGRTTDTQYF. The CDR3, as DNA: TGCAGCGTTGAAGATAGCGGGAGGACCACAGATACGCAGTATTTT.

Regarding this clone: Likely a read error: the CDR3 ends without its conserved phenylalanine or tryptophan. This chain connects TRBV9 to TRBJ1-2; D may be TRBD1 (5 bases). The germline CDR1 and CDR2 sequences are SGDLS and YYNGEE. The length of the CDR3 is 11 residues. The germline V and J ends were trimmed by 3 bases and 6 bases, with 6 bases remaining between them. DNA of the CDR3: TGTGCCAGCAGCGCCAGGGATGGCTACACCCTC. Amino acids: CASSARDGYTL.

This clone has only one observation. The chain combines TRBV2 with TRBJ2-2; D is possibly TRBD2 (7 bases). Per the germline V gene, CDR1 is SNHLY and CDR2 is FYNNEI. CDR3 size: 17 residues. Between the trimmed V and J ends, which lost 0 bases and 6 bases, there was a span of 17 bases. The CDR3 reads CASSEAAGRGVPGELFF. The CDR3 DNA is TGTGCCAGCAGTGAAGCGGCAGGGAGGGGGGTTCCCGGGGAGCTGTTTTTT.

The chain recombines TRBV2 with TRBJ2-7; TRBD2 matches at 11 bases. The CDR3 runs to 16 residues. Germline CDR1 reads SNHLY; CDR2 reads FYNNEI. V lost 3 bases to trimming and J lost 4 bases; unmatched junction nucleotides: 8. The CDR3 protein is CASSDPGLAEPYEQYF. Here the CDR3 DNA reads TGTGCCAGCAGTGACCCGGGACTAGCGGAGCCGTACGAGCAGTACTTC.

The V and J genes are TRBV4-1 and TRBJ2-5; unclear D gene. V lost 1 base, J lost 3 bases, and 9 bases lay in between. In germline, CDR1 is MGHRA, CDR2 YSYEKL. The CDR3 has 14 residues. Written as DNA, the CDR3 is TGCGCCAGCAGCCAAGTGATGGCGGAAGAGACCCAGTACTTC. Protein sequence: CASSQVMAEETQYF.

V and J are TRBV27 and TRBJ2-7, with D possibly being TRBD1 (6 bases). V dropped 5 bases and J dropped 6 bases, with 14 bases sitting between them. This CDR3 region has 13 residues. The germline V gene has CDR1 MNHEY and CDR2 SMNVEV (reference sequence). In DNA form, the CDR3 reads TGTGCCAGCAGTCCGAACAGGGAATCCGAGCAGTACTTC. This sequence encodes CASSPNRESEQYF.

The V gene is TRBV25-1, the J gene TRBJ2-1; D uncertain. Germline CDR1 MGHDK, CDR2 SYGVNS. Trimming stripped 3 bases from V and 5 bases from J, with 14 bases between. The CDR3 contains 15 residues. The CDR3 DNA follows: TGTGCCAGCAGTGAGCGCTTAGTTCGGGACAATGAGCAGTTCTTC. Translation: CASSERLVRDNEQFF.

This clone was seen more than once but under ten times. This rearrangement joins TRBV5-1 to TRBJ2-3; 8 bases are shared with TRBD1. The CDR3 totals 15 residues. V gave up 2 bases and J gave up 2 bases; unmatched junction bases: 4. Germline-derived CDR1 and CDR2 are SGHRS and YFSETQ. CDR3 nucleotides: TGCGCCAGCAGCTTAAGACAGGGGAACACAGATACGCAGTATTTT. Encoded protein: CASSLRQGNTDTQYF. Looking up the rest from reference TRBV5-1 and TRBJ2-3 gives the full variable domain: KAGVTQTPRYLIKTRGQQVTLSCSPISGHRSVSWYQQTPGQGLQFLFEYFSETQRNKGNFPGRFSGRQFSNSRSEMNVSTLELGDSALYLCASSLRQGNTDTQYFGPGTRLTVL.

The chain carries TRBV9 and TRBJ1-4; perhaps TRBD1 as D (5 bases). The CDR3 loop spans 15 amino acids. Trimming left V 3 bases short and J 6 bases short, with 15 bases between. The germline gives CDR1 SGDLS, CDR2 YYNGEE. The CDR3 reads CASSAEGNRDEKLFF. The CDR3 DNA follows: TGTGCCAGCAGCGCGGAGGGGAATCGGGATGAAAAACTGTTTTTT.

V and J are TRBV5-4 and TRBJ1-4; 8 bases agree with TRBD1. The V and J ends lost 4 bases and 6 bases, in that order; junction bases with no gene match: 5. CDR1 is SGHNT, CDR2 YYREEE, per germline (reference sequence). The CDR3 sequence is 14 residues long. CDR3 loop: CASSVTGEYEKLFF. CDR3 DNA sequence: TGTGCCAGCAGCGTGACAGGGGAGTATGAAAAACTGTTTTTT.